Listed below are T cell receptor beta chains from one sample, sequenced in a study of blood T cell repertoires in COVID-19. Here immunoSEQ multiplex PCR was the method, and the copy in TCRdb shows in-frame clones only, minus some. The sample records around 260,000 clones, approximately 87% being singletons. Sequenced input: peripheral blood. These TCRs come from a woman between 50 and 59 years old with acute or convalescent COVID-19. The CDR3 runs from the conserved cysteine through the conserved F or W. A D gene is named only where the DNA matches it firmly. Expanded clones get a size class; other rows say once, few or many, or leave the size out.

clone_size: NA
d_call: TRBD2
v_call: TRBV5-1
j_call: TRBJ2-1
cdr3_nt: TGCGCCAGCAGCTCCTGGACTAGCGGGGCCTACAATGAGCAGTTCTTC
cdr3_aa: CASSSWTSGAYNEQFF

clone_size: NA
d_call: TRBD2
v_call: TRBV11-3
j_call: TRBJ2-2
cdr3_nt: TGTGCCAGCAGCTTAGGTACGGGAGGCACCGGGGAGCTGTTTTTT
cdr3_aa: CASSLGTGGTGELFF

clone_size: few
d_call: TRBD1
v_call: TRBV30
j_call: TRBJ1-6
cdr3_nt: TGTGCCTGGAGAGCTGACAGGGCTAATTCACCCCTCCACTTT
cdr3_aa: CAWRADRANSPLHF

clone_size: NA
d_call: NA
v_call: TRBV24-1
j_call: TRBJ1-5
cdr3_nt: TGTGCCACTTCACATAGCAATCAGCCCCAGCATTTT
cdr3_aa: CATSHSNQPQHF

clone_size: once
d_call: NA
v_call: TRBV3-1/TRBV3-2
j_call: TRBJ2-3
cdr3_nt: TGTGCCAGCAGAGACTATAGCACAGATACGCAGTATTTT
cdr3_aa: CASRDYSTDTQYF

clone_size: NA
d_call: TRBD1
v_call: TRBV15
j_call: TRBJ2-7
cdr3_nt: TGTGCCACCAGGGACAGGGGGTCCTACGAGCAGTACTTC
cdr3_aa: CATRDRGSYEQYF

clone_size: NA
d_call: NA
v_call: TRBV27
j_call: TRBJ1-5
cdr3_nt: TGTGCCAGCAGTTTATTGGGACTTAGCAATCAGCCCCAGCATTTT
cdr3_aa: CASSLLGLSNQPQHF

clone_size: NA
d_call: TRBD1
v_call: TRBV9
j_call: TRBJ2-6
cdr3_nt: TGTGCCAGCAGCCCGGACAGGTCTTACTCTGGGGCCAACGTCCTGACTTTC
cdr3_aa: CASSPDRSYSGANVLTF

clone_size: NA
d_call: TRBD1
v_call: TRBV5-1
j_call: TRBJ1-2
cdr3_nt: TGCGCCAGCAGCCCGGACAGGGGACTCTCGTATGACGGCTACACCTTC
cdr3_aa: CASSPDRGLSYDGYTF

clone_size: NA
d_call: NA
v_call: TRBV6-5
j_call: TRBJ2-3
cdr3_nt: TGTGCCAGCAGTTACGTAGGGGCTCGCGCAGATACGCAGTATTTT
cdr3_aa: CASSYVGARADTQYF

clone_size: NA
d_call: TRBD2
v_call: TRBV19
j_call: TRBJ2-7
cdr3_nt: TGTGCCAGTAGAAAAGCGGGACCTACCTACGAGCAGTACTTC
cdr3_aa: CASRKAGPTYEQYF